The clone carrying this T cell receptor (beta chain) was picked up a small number of times. The data are from a study of blood T cell repertoires in COVID-19. Across the whole study: Samples of COVID-19 (acute and convalescent) were obtained from the United States, Italy and Spain. T cells, B-cell-depleted T cells, or PBMCs supplied cDNA or gDNA.

V shed 3 bases and J shed 9 bases, with 13 bases lying between them. The length of the CDR3 is 13 residues. CDR1 SGHRS and CDR2 YFSETQ come from the germline V gene. In the original analysis: It was from reference gene primer amplification that nucleated cell counts were estimated. Only in-frame clones appear in the TCRdb table, and some are missing; sequencing was by immunoSEQ multiplex PCR. The D gene and trimming were derived from the DNA, and the V and J assignments and clone size from that table. Among under 90,000 clones, 70% to 80% were seen once, and the ten largest hold 4.5% to 6%. The V gene is TRBV5-1, the J gene TRBJ2-1; D is perhaps TRBD1 (5 bases). The sample was peripheral blood. This TCR came from a man aged 50 to 60 with active or convalescent COVID-19. Written as DNA, the CDR3 is TGCGCCAGCAGCTCGATGACAGAGAGTGAGCAGTTCTTC. As protein: CASSSMTESEQFF.